This TCR beta chain comes out of a study of glioma-infiltrating T cells. Study-wide points: Gliomas, especially low-grade, showed above-expected tissue-blood divergence; non-neoplastic patients showed below. CDR3 overlap between tissue and blood was very small.

There are 18 residues in the CDR3. The germline V gene has CDR1 LNHNV and CDR2 YYDKDF (reference sequence). Trimming cost V 0 bases and J 4 bases; bases outside gene matches: 8. On this clonotype itself: Its matching antigen is unknown.

Amplification of TCR alpha and beta CDR3 regions from RNA used iRepertoire nested multiplex PCR. Via MiXCR, TCRdb re-called the multiplex PCR reads, giving one row per CDR3 protein. The sample records 90,000 to 100,000 distinct CDR3 sequences, 35% to 50% being singletons. This clonotype originated in a human donor with low-grade glioma or glioblastoma, undergoing nonglioma brain surgery, or in good health (not recorded which). The material sequenced was glioma tissue, nonneoplastic brain tissue, or PBMCs (not recorded which). This chain uses TRBV15 with TRBJ2-3, with 12 bases lining up with TRBD2. In DNA form, the CDR3 reads TGTGCCACCAGCAGAGATACCCTAGCGGGAGGGCCCCCAGATACGCAGTATTTT. It translates to CATSRDTLAGGPPDTQYF.